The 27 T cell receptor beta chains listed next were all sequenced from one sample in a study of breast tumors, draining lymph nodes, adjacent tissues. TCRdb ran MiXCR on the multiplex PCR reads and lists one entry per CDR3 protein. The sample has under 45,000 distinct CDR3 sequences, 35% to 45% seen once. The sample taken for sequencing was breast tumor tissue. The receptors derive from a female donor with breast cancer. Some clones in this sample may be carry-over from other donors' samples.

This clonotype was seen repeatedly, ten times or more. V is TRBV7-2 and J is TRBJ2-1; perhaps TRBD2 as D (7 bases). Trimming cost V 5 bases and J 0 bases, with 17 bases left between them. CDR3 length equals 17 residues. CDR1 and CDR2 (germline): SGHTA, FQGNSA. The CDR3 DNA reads TGTGCCAGCAGCACCCGGTGGGGGGGGCACTCCTACAATGAGCAGTTCTTC. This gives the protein CASSTRWGGHSYNEQFF.

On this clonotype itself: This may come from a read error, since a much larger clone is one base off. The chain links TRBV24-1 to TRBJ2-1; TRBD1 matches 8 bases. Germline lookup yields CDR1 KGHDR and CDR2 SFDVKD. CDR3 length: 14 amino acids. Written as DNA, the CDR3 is TGTGCCACCGGGGATGGACAGGGCGGCCGTGAGCTGTTCTTC. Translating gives CATGDGQGGRELFF.

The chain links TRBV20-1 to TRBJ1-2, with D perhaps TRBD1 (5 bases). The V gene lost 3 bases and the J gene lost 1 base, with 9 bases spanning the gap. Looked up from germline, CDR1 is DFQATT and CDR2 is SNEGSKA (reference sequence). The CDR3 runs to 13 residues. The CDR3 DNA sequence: TGCAGTGCTAGTACGCAGGGTAACTATGGCTACACCTTC. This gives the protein CSASTQGNYGYTF.

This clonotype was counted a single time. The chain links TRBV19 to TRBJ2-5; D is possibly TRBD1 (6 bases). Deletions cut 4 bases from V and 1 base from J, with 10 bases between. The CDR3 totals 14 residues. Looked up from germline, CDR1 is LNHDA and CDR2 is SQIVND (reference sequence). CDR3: CASSRADSQETQYF. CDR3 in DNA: TGTGCCAGTAGTAGAGCGGACAGCCAAGAGACCCAGTACTTC.

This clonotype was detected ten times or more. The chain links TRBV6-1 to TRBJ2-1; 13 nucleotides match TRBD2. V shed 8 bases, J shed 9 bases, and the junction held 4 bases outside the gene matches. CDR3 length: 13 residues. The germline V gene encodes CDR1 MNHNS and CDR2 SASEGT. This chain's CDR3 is CASAWTSGSEQFF. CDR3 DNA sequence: TGTGCCAGCGCATGGACTAGCGGGAGTGAGCAGTTCTTC.

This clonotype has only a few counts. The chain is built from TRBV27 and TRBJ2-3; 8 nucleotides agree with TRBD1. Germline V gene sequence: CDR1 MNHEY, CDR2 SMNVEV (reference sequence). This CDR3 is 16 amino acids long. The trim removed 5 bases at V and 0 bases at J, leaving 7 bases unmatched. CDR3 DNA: TGTGCCAGCAGTACCTTCAGGGGGCTTAGCACAGATACGCAGTATTTT. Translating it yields CASSTFRGLSTDTQYF.

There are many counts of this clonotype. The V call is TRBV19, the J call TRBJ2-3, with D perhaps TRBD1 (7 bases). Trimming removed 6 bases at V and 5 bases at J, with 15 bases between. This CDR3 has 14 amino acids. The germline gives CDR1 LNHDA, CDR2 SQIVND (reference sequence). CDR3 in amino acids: CASSLGQGGDTQYF. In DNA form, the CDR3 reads TGTGCCAGTAGCCTCGGGCAGGGGGGAGATACGCAGTATTTT.

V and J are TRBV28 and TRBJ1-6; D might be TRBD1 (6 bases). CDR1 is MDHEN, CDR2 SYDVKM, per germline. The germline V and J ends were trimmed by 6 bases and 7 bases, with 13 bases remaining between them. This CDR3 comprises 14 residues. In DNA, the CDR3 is TGTGCCAGCAGCCCAGGGGCACGGAATTCACCCCTCCACTTT. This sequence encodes CASSPGARNSPLHF.

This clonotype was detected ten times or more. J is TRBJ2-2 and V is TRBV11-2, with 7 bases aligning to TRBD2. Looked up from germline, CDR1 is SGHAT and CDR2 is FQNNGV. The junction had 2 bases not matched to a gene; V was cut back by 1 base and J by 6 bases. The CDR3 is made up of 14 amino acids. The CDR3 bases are TGTGCCAGCAGCTTAGCGGGAGGATCCGGGGAGCTGTTTTTT. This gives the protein CASSLAGGSGELFF.

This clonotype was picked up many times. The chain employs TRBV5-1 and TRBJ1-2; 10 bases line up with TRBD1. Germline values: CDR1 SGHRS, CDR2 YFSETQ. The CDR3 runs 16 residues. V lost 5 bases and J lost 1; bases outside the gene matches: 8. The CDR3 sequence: CASRGQGSWGNYGYTF. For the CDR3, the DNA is TGCGCCAGCAGGGGACAGGGGTCCTGGGGTAACTATGGCTACACCTTC.

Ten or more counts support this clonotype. CDR3 loop: CSANPGRTGYEQYF. The CDR3 DNA reads TGCAGTGCTAACCCAGGGAGGACTGGATACGAGCAGTACTTC. The chain recombines TRBV20-1 with TRBJ2-7, with D possibly being TRBD2 (6 bases). V lost 4 bases and J 4 bases, leaving 17 bases between the germline ends. CDR3 length: 14 amino acids. In germline, CDR1 is DFQATT, CDR2 SNEGSKA (reference sequence).

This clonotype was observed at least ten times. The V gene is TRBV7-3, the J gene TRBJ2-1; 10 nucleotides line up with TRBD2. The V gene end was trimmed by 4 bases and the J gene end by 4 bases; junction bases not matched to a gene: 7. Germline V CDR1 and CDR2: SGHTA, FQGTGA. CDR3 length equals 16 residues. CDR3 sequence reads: CASSSTTSGLYNEQFF. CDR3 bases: TGTGCCAGCAGCTCCACGACTAGCGGGCTTTACAATGAGCAGTTCTTC.

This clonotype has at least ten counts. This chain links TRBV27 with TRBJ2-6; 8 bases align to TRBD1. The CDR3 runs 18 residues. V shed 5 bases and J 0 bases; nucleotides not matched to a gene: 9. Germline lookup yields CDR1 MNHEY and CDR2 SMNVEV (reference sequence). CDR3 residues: CASSPRQGPFSGANVLTF. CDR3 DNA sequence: TGTGCCAGCAGTCCGCGACAGGGGCCCTTCTCTGGGGCCAACGTCCTGACTTTC.

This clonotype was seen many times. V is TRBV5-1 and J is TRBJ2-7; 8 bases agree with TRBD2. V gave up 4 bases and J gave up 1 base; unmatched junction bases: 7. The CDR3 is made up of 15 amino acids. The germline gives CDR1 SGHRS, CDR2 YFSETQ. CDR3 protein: CASSRSGSGSYEQYF. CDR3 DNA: TGCGCCAGCAGCCGAAGCGGGAGTGGTTCCTACGAGCAGTACTTC.

Here the CDR3 reads CATSRGDGGGKDEQFF. CDR3 DNA: TGTGCCACCAGCAGAGGAGATGGGGGAGGGAAAGATGAGCAGTTCTTC. V gene TRBV15 combines with J gene TRBJ2-1; the match to TRBD2 covers 7 bases. The CDR3 is 16 residues long. Germline trimming cut 1 base from V and 8 bases from J; bases unmatched to any gene: 11. The germline V gene encodes CDR1 LNHNV and CDR2 YYDKDF (reference sequence).

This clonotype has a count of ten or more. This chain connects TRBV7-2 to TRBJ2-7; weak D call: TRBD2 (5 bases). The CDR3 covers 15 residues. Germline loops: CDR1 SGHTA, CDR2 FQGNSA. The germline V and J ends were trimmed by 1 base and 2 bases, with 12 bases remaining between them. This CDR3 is CASSLGGRTAYEQYF. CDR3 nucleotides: TGTGCCAGCAGCTTAGGTGGGAGAACTGCCTACGAGCAGTACTTC.

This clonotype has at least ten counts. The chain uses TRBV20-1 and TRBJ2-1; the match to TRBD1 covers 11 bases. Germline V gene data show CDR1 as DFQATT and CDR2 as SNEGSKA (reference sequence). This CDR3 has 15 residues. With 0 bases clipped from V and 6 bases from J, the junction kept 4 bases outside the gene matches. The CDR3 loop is CSARDAGTGGNEQFF. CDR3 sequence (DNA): TGCAGTGCTAGAGATGCCGGGACAGGGGGCAATGAGCAGTTCTTC.

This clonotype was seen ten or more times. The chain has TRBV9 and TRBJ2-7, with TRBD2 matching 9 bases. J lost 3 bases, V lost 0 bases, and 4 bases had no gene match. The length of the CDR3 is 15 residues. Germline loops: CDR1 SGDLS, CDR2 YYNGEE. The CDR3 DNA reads TGTGCCAGCAGCGTAGGGGCTAGCGGGGACTACGAGCAGTACTTC. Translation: CASSVGASGDYEQYF.

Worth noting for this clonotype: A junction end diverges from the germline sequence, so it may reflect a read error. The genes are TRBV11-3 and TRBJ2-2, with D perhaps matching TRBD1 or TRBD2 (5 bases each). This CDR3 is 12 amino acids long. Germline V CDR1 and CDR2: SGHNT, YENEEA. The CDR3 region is CAGSRVTGELFF. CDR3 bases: TGTGCCGGCAGCAGGGTCACCGGGGAACTGTTTTTT.

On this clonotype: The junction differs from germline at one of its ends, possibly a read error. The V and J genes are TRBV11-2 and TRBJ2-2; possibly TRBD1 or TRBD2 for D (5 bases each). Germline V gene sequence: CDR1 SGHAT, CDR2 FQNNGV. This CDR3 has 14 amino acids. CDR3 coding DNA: TGTGCCAGCAGCTTAGCCAGGGAGTTCGGGGAGCTATTTTTT. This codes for CASSLAREFGELFF.

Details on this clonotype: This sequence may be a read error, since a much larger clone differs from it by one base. The CDR3 is CASSEQTGGIQEAQYF. The CDR3, as DNA: TGTGCCAGCAGCGAGCAGACAGGGGGGATCCAAGAGGCCCAGTACTTC. J is TRBJ2-5 and V is TRBV9, with 9 bases identical to TRBD1. The CDR3 consists of 16 residues. Germline CDR1 reads SGDLS; CDR2 reads YYNGEE. The complete variable domain, with remaining parts taken from reference TRBV9 and TRBJ2-5, reads DSGVTQTPKHLITATGQRVTLRCSPRSGDLSVYWYQQSLDQGLQFLIQYYNGEERAKGNILERFSAQQFPDLHSELNLSSLELGDSALYFCASSEQTGGIQEAQYFGPGTRLLVL.

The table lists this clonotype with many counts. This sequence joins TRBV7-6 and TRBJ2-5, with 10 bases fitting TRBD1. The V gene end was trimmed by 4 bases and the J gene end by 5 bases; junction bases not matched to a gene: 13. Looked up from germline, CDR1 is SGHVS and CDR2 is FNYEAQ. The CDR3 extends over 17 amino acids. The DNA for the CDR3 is TGTGCCAGCAGCTCCTATTCCGGGACAGGGGTAGGGGAGACCCAGTACTTC. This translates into CASSSYSGTGVGETQYF.

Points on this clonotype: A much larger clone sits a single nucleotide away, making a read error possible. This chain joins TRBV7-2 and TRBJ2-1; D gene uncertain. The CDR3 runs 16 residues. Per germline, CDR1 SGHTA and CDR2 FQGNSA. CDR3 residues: CASGLVGTSSYNEQFF. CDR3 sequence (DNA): TGTGCCAGCGGCTTAGTCGGCACGAGCTCCTACAATGAGCAGTTCTTC.

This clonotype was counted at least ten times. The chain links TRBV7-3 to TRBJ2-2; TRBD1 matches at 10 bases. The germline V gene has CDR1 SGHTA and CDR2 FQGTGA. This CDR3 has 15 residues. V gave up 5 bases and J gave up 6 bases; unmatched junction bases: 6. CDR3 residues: CASSRQGAAAGELFF. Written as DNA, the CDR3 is TGTGCCAGCAGCCGACAGGGGGCAGCGGCCGGGGAGCTGTTTTTT.

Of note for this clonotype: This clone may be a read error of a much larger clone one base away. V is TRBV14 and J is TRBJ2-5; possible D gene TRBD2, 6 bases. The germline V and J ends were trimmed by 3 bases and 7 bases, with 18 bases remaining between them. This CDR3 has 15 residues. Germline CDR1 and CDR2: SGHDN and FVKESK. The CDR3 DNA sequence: TGTGCCAGCAGCCAGGTGGGGCGGGATTTAGGGACCCAGTACTTC. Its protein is CASSQVGRDLGTQYF.

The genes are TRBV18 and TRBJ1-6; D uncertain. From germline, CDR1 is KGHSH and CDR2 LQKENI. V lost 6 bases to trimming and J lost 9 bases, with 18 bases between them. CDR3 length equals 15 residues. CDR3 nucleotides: TGTGCCAGCTCGCCATTGGCCCAGGAGTCTTCACCCCTCCACTTT. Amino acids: CASSPLAQESSPLHF. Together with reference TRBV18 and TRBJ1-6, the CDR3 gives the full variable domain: NAGVMQNPRHLVRRRGQEARLRCSPMKGHSHVYWYRQLPEEGLKFMVYLQKENIIDESGMPKERFSAEFPKEGPSILRIQQVVRGDSAAYFCASSPLAQESSPLHFGNGTRLTVT.

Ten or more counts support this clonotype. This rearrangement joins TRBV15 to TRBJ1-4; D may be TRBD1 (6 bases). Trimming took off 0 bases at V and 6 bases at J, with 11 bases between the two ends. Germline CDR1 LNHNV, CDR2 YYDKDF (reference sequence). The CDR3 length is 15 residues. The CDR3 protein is CATSRDRGQYEKLFF. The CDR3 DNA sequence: TGTGCCACCAGCAGAGATCGAGGACAGTATGAAAAACTGTTTTTT.